This T cell receptor (beta chain) came from a study of cytomegalovirus exposure and HLA in healthy donors. With 60 Vbeta and 13 Jbeta primers, the PCR was carried out. The assay was immunoSEQ multiplex PCR, and TCRdb's table has in-frame clones only and misses some. The data contain over 95,000 clones, 65% to 80% of them seen just once; the ten biggest clones take up around 9.9%. Deletions cut 1 base from V and 3 bases from J, with 15 bases between. The CDR3 is 16 amino acids. In germline, CDR1 is SGHAT, CDR2 FQDESV (reference sequence). A note on this clone: No antigen is known for it.

Findings of the study overall: Later analysis suggested links between common viral pathogens and several top significant clusters.

Material: PBMCs. The source is a middle-aged man in good health and CMV-seropositive. The chain joins TRBV11-1 to TRBJ2-5; D uncertain. In nucleotides, the CDR3 is TGTGCCAGCAGCTTAGGGCCAGGTCTGCCCAAAGAGACCCAGTACTTC. Translated: CASSLGPGLPKETQYF.